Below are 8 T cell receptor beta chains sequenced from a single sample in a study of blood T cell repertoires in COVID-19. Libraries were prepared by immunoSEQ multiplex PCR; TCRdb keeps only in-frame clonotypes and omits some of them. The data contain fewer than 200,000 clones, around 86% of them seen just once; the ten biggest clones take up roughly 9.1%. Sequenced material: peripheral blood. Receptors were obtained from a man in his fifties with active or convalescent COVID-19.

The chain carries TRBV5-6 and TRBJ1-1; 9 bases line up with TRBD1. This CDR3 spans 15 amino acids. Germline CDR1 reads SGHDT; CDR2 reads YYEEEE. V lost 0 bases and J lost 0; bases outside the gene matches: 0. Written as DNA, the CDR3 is TGTGCCAGCAGCTTGGGGGACAGGGTGAACACTGAAGCTTTCTTT. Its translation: CASSLGDRVNTEAFF.

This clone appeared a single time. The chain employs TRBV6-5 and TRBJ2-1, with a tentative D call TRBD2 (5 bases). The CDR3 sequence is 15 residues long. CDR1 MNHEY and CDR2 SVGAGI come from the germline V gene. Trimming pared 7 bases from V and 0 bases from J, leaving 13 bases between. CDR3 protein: CASNGLDSSYNEQFF. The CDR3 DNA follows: TGTGCCAGCAATGGACTCGATAGCTCCTACAATGAGCAGTTCTTC.

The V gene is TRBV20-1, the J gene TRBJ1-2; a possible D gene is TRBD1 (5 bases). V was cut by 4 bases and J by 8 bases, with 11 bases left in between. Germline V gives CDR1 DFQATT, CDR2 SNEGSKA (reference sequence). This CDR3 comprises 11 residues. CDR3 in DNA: TGCAGTGCTAAAGGGTCAGGGGGCTACACCTTC. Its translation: CSAKGSGGYTF.

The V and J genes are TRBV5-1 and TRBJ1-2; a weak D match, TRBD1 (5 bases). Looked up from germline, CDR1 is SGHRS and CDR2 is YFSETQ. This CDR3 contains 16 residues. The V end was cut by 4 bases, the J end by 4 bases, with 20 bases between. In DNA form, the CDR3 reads TGCGCCAGCAGCCCAGGACGGAGGGGCGGCTCCTATGGCTACACCTTC. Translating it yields CASSPGRRGGSYGYTF.

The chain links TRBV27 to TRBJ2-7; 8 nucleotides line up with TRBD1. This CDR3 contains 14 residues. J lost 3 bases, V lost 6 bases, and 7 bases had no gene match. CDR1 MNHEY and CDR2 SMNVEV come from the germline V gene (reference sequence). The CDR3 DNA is TGTGCCAGCAGCTGGGGGACAGGTATCTACGAGCAGTACTTC. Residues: CASSWGTGIYEQYF.

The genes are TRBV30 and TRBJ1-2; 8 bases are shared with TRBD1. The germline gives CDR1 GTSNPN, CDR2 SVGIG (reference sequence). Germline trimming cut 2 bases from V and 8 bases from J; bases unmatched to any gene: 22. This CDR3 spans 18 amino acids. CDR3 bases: TGTGCCTGGAGTAAAAAAGGACAGGGAGGGACGCTGTTATTCGGCTACACCTTC. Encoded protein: CAWSKKGQGGTLLFGYTF.

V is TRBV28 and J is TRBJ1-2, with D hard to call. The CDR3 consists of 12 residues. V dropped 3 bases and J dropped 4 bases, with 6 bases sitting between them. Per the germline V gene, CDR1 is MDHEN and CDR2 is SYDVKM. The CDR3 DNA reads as TGTGCCAGCAGTTTGCAGTTCTATGGCTACACCTTC. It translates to CASSLQFYGYTF.

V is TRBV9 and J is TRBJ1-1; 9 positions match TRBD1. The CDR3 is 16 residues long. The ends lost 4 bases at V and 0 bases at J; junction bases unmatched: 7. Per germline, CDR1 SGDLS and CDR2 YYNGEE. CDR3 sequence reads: CASSPRTGVMNTEAFF. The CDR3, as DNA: TGTGCCAGCAGCCCCAGGACAGGGGTAATGAACACTGAAGCTTTCTTT.